This T cell receptor (beta chain) was recovered during a study of shared clonotypes between healthy human individuals. Points on this clone: The antigen is unknown.

The assay was run at deep level. TCRdb keeps only in-frame clones here, not all; method: immunoSEQ multiplex PCR. The table records about 1.1 million clones, about 80% of them present only once. General study findings and limits: Rarefaction curves obtained for sorted subsets showed sequencing incomplete despite large depth. Clonotype sharing among donors likely depends on sequencing depth. Donors were few, which limited the genetic and exposure-history diversity represented.

Sample: memory CD4+ T cells from PBMCs. The subset denotes: CD45RA-negative fraction. The sequence came from a young man in good health. Some clones in this sample may be carry-over from other donors' samples.

The CDR3 protein is CATLPGQPLLTEKLFF. DNA for the CDR3: TGCGCCACCCTGCCGGGACAGCCTTTACTGACTGAAAAACTGTTTTTT. The rearrangement links TRBV10-1 to TRBJ1-4; 7 nucleotides match TRBD1. Germline V gene lookup returns CDR1 WNHNN and CDR2 SYGVQD (reference sequence). The V segment lost 10 bases and the J segment 7 bases; nucleotides outside the gene matches: 18. The CDR3 runs to 16 residues.